A single sample is the source of the 24 T cell receptor beta chains below, sequenced in a study of regulatory T cells in long-lasting Graves disease. TCR beta libraries were built with iRepertoire HTBI primers and Arm-PCR of CDR3 regions. Each CDR3 protein is one row after TCRdb ran MiXCR on the multiplex PCR reads. The table shows roughly 360,000 distinct CDR3 sequences, with roughly 12% occurring only once. Noted time point: newly diagnosed GD, antithyroid drugs for less than 3 months. PBMC RNA served as the TCR library source. These data were also reused for a study on T cells in Graves' hyperthyroidism and ophthalmopathy.

Sample: peripheral blood mononuclear cells (PBMCs), taken at new diagnosis, from a patient treated with antithyroid drugs. Receptor source: a young woman with Graves disease.

About this clonotype itself: Lacking the conserved final phenylalanine or tryptophan, this CDR3 likely reflects a read error. The genes are TRBV4-1 and TRBJ1-5; TRBD1 agrees at 9 bases. The ends lost 4 bases at V and 2 bases at J; junction bases unmatched: 12. From germline, CDR1 is MGHRA and CDR2 YSYEKL. CDR3 length: 18 residues. The CDR3 here is CASSRQGGVDIGNQPQHL. In DNA form, the CDR3 reads TGCGCCAGCAGCCGACAGGGGGGAGTTGATATTGGCAATCAGCCCCAGCATCTT.

This clonotype came up many times. The rearrangement joins TRBV12-3 or TRBV12-4 to TRBJ2-4, with D possibly being TRBD1 or TRBD2 (5 bases each). Trimming pared 0 bases from V and 6 bases from J, leaving 9 bases between. The CDR3 has 14 amino acids. Written as DNA, the CDR3 is TGTGCCAGCAGTTTAGCCGGTGGGGGAAACATTCAGTACTTC. The encoded protein is CASSLAGGGNIQYF.

This clonotype has a count of ten or more. This chain connects TRBV2 to TRBJ2-3; D is undetermined. V lost 2 bases to trimming and J lost 3 bases, with 3 bases between them. Germline lookup yields CDR1 SNHLY and CDR2 FYNNEI. The length of the CDR3 is 12 residues. CDR3 coding DNA: TGTGCCAGCAGTGAACCTACAGATACGCAGTATTTT. Its translation is CASSEPTDTQYF.

Many counts were recorded for this clonotype. The chain employs TRBV20-1 and TRBJ2-7, with D perhaps TRBD2 (5 bases). V shed 4 bases and J shed 3 bases, with 10 bases lying between them. This CDR3 spans 12 amino acids. The V gene's germline CDR1 is DFQATT and CDR2 SNEGSKA (reference sequence). Here the CDR3 DNA reads TGCAGTGCTAAGGGAGCGGACTACGAGCAGTACGTC. The encoded protein is CSAKGADYEQYV.

This clonotype was picked up a small number of times. The chain combines TRBV7-9 with TRBJ2-4, with D tentatively TRBD1 or TRBD2 (5 bases each). Germline loops: CDR1 SEHNR, CDR2 FQNEAQ (reference sequence). V was pared by 5 bases and J by 5 bases, with 16 bases between. CDR3 size: 15 residues. CDR3 protein: CASSPRGVGENIQYF. Written as DNA, the CDR3 is TGTGCCAGCAGCCCCCGGGGAGTAGGGGAAAACATTCAGTACTTC.

In its sample, this clonotype was seen many times. V and J are TRBV6-1 and TRBJ2-1, with unresolved D. Germline values: CDR1 MNHNS, CDR2 SASEGT. This CDR3 has 15 amino acids. V was pared by 7 bases and J by 0 bases, with 13 bases between. CDR3 protein: CASNPTMSSYNEQFF. The CDR3 DNA is TGTGCCAGCAACCCAACCATGAGCTCCTACAATGAGCAGTTCTTC.

The rearrangement links TRBV29-1 to TRBJ1-6; a possible D gene is TRBD1 (5 bases). The CDR3 spans 20 residues. V was cut by 0 bases and J by 8 bases, with 29 bases left in between. CDR1 and CDR2 from the germline V gene are SQVTM and ANQGSEA. CDR3 residues: CSVEDLPLPVEGREYSPLHF. CDR3 nucleotide sequence: TGCAGCGTTGAAGATCTGCCCCTCCCGGTAGAAGGCAGGGAATATTCACCCCTCCACTTT.

This clonotype was counted a few times. The gene calls are TRBV9 and TRBJ1-2; TRBD1 is a possible D gene (6 bases). The CDR3 has 15 amino acids. Per the germline V gene, CDR1 is SGDLS and CDR2 is YYNGEE. With 4 bases removed from V and 6 bases from J, the gap between germline ends came to 19 bases. CDR3 sequence (DNA): TGTGCCAGCAGCCCACGCCTTACAGGGACTCATGGCTACACCTTC. This encodes CASSPRLTGTHGYTF.

This chain joins TRBV4-1 and TRBJ1-6; D perhaps matches TRBD1 (6 bases). The CDR3 length is 16 residues. Trimming pared 5 bases from V and 6 bases from J, leaving 17 bases between. Germline V lookup: CDR1 MGHRA, CDR2 YSYEKL. Here the CDR3 reads CASSRSGGAVNSPLHF. DNA for the CDR3: TGCGCCAGCAGCAGGTCCGGGGGCGCGGTTAATTCACCCCTCCACTTT.

This clonotype was detected only a few times. This chain connects TRBV27 to TRBJ1-5; a weak D match, TRBD1 (5 bases). The CDR3 totals 14 residues. The V end was cut by 1 base, the J end by 8 bases, with 12 bases between. From germline, CDR1 is MNHEY and CDR2 SMNVEV (reference sequence). CDR3 residues: CASSLLRGLEPQHF. CDR3 nucleotides: TGTGCCAGCAGTTTATTAAGGGGTTTGGAGCCCCAGCATTTT.

This clonotype came up many times. CDR3 sequence reads: CASTRSRIAEAFF. CDR3 sequence (DNA): TGTGCCAGCACCCGGAGCCGGATCGCTGAAGCTTTCTTT. The rearrangement uses TRBV28 and TRBJ1-1; D unclear. CDR1 MDHEN and CDR2 SYDVKM come from the germline V gene. V lost 7 bases, J lost 6 bases, and 15 bases lay in between. This CDR3 has 13 residues.

This clonotype was seen at least ten times. The DNA for the CDR3 is TGCAGTGCTAGAGATTTGGAGGGGTCAGCCTACGAGCAGTACTTC. Encoded protein: CSARDLEGSAYEQYF. The rearrangement uses TRBV20-1 and TRBJ2-7, with a possible D match to TRBD2 (6 bases). This CDR3 contains 15 residues. Per germline, CDR1 DFQATT and CDR2 SNEGSKA (reference sequence). V lost 0 bases to trimming and J lost 2 bases, with 14 bases between them.

This clonotype has a count of ten or more. The chain carries TRBV6-1 and TRBJ2-3; 14 positions agree with TRBD2. The ends lost 7 bases at V and 4 bases at J; junction bases unmatched: 10. This CDR3 is 17 amino acids long. Germline V CDR1 and CDR2: MNHNS, SASEGT. Here the CDR3 DNA reads TGTGCCAGCAATCGACTAGCGGGGGGGCGAGGGGCAGATACGCAGTATTTT. Amino acids: CASNRLAGGRGADTQYF.

This clonotype was detected a few times. V usage is TRBV5-4 and J usage is TRBJ2-7; D assignment may be TRBD1 or TRBD2 (5 bases each). Germline values: CDR1 SGHNT, CDR2 YYREEE (reference sequence). The CDR3 is made up of 14 amino acids. Trimming took 9 bases from V and 2 from J, leaving 18 bases between them. CDR3 residues: CATRSGRDPYEQYF. The CDR3 DNA reads as TGTGCCACCAGATCGGGACGGGACCCCTACGAGCAGTACTTC.

This clonotype was seen ten or more times. The chain joins TRBV7-2 to TRBJ1-2, with D tentatively TRBD1 (5 bases). Between the trimmed V and J ends, which lost 5 bases and 9 bases, there was a span of 19 bases. The CDR3 is made up of 14 amino acids. Germline lookup yields CDR1 SGHTA and CDR2 FQGNSA. This CDR3 is CASSPTAAGGSYTF. CDR3 nucleotides: TGTGCCAGCAGCCCAACAGCGGCGGGGGGTAGCTACACCTTC.

This clonotype was observed at least ten times. The V and J genes are TRBV20-1 and TRBJ1-2; no reliable D call. The CDR3 runs 13 residues. Germline lookup yields CDR1 DFQATT and CDR2 SNEGSKA (reference sequence). With 5 bases removed from V and 6 bases from J, the gap between germline ends came to 16 bases. The CDR3 spells CSAYNTAGDGYTF. The CDR3 DNA reads TGCAGTGCTTACAACACTGCCGGGGATGGCTACACCTTC.

On this clonotype: A read error is possible here, since a much larger clone lies one base away. In DNA form, the CDR3 reads TGTGCCAGCAGGGGAACAGGGTATGAAAACCTGTTTTTT. Residues: CASRGTGYENLFF. The chain combines TRBV2 with TRBJ1-4; a possible D gene is TRBD1 (6 bases). The CDR3 sequence is 13 residues long. CDR1 and CDR2 from the germline V gene are SNHLY and FYNNEI.

A remark on this clonotype: This may be a read error: a much more frequent sequence differs by one nucleotide. The chain links TRBV6-2 or TRBV6-3 to TRBJ1-5, with D uncertain. Germline CDR1 reads MNHEY; CDR2 reads SVGEGT. V lost 6 bases and J lost 6, with 21 bases in between. This CDR3 has 16 residues. The CDR3 DNA reads TGTGCCAGCAGCTCCTTTATGTCGAGGGAAGGTCAGCCCCAGCATTTT. This translates into CASSSFMSREGQPQHF.

As concerns this clonotype: This may stem from a read error, because a much larger clone lies one nucleotide away. Because the CDR3 is missing its conserved closing phenylalanine or tryptophan, this is likely a read error. The V call is TRBV20-1, the J call TRBJ1-5; a weak D match, TRBD1 (5 bases). The V gene lost 4 bases and the J gene lost 5 bases, with 9 bases spanning the gap. This CDR3 is 12 amino acids long. Germline V gives CDR1 DFQATT, CDR2 SNEGSKA (reference sequence). The CDR3 protein is CSATTDYQPQHL. Written as DNA, the CDR3 is TGCAGTGCTACGACAGATTATCAGCCCCAGCATCTT.

This chain connects TRBV5-6 to TRBJ1-4; 8 nucleotides match TRBD1. The CDR3 runs to 16 residues. The V gene end was trimmed by 3 bases and the J gene end by 5 bases; junction bases not matched to a gene: 9. Per the germline V gene, CDR1 is SGHDT and CDR2 is YYEEEE. The CDR3 sequence: CASSSLRTGKNEKLFF. Written as DNA, the CDR3 is TGTGCCAGCAGCTCCTTAAGGACAGGGAAAAATGAAAAACTGTTTTTT.

This clonotype was seen many times. The rearrangement joins TRBV24-1 to TRBJ1-1; D perhaps matches TRBD1 (6 bases). V lost 7 bases, J lost 0 bases, and 20 bases lay in between. CDR1 and CDR2 (germline): KGHDR, SFDVKD. The CDR3 loop spans 17 amino acids. CDR3 loop: CATRPGHPSPLNTEAFF. The CDR3 DNA sequence: TGTGCCACCAGACCGGGACACCCGAGCCCCTTGAACACTGAAGCTTTCTTT.

This clonotype was observed many times. V usage is TRBV7-2 and J usage is TRBJ2-7, with TRBD1 matching over 7 bases. Germline CDR1 SGHTA, CDR2 FQGNSA. There are 14 residues in the CDR3. V trimming: 5 bases; J trimming: 4 bases; junction bases outside the gene matches: 8. As DNA, the CDR3 is TGTGCCAGCAGCCGACAGGGAACGGGGTACGAGCAGTACTTC. Encoded protein: CASSRQGTGYEQYF. The full variable domain, in which reference TRBV7-2 and TRBJ2-7 provide the parts outside the CDR3, is GAGVSQSPSNKVTEKGKDVELRCDPISGHTALYWYRQSLGQGLEFLIYFQGNSAPDKSGLPSDRFSAERTGGSVSTLTIQRTQQEDSAVYLCASSRQGTGYEQYFGPGTRLTVT.

This clonotype showed up just a few times. The rearrangement joins TRBV20-1 to TRBJ2-2, with 7 nucleotides matching TRBD2. CDR1 is DFQATT and CDR2 is SNEGSKA in the germline V gene (reference sequence). The CDR3 runs 15 residues. The V gene end was trimmed by 3 bases and the J gene end by 1 base; junction bases not matched to a gene: 5. The CDR3 loop reads CSASREGRNTGELFF. In DNA form, the CDR3 reads TGCAGTGCTAGTAGGGAGGGGCGGAACACCGGGGAGCTGTTTTTT.

The chain employs TRBV14 and TRBJ2-5; no clear D. Trimming shortened V by 1 base and J by 4 bases, and 13 bases separated the two germline ends. Germline CDR1 is SGHDN and CDR2 is FVKESK. The CDR3 has 15 residues. CDR3 bases: TGTGCCAGCAGCCAAGGGCCCGACGGCGGAGAGACCCAGTACTTC. The encoded protein is CASSQGPDGGETQYF.